This T cell receptor (beta chain) was captured by sequencing in a study of response to subunit inactivated influenza vaccine. Study-level points and caveats: Authors proposed each seasonal influenza vaccination draws in few new T cells.

This clonotype was seen only a few times. Its antigen is undetermined. V shed 0 bases, J shed 4 bases, and the junction held 9 bases outside the gene matches. Looked up from germline, CDR1 is LGHDT and CDR2 is YNNKEL (reference sequence). This CDR3 region has 18 residues. MiXCR, run by TCRdb on the RT-PCR reads, gives a single entry per CDR3 protein. This sample has about 500,000 distinct CDR3 sequences; 15% to 20% occur once, and the top ten carry less than 4%. The receptor was isolated from a man aged 45 to 75 who received an inactivated influenza vaccine. Here the sequenced sample was CD4+ T cells sorted from PBMCs, taken approximately 25 months after vaccination. The rearrangement joins TRBV3-1 to TRBJ2-1, with TRBD2 matching 10 bases. The CDR3 nucleotides are TGTGCCAGCAGCCAAGATCTCCTAGCGGGGGCGGTATACAATGAGCAGTTCTTC. Translation gives CASSQDLLAGAVYNEQFF.